This T cell receptor beta chain is drawn from a study of shared T cell receptors in the human thymus. Sequencing used immunoSEQ multiplex PCR; TCRdb keeps in-frame clones, though not all of them. The data hold hundreds of thousands of clones, with around nine tenths observed a single time. CDR1 and CDR2 from the germline V gene are LNHDA and SQIVND (reference sequence). V lost 0 bases, J lost 6 bases, and 15 bases lay in between. CDR3 length equals 15 residues. This sample was shared with a second study, whose subject was human thymus T cells. In that study: Thymic tissue was derived from resections collected during corrective heart surgery.

V gene TRBV19 combines with J gene TRBJ2-7; maybe TRBD2 (5 bases). Sequenced sample: thymocytes. The receptor was isolated from a boy in the first two years of life with a congenital heart defect. In DNA form, the CDR3 reads TGTGCCAGTAGTATAGATCGGGGTACAAGGTTCGAGCAGTACTTC. Its translation is CASSIDRGTRFEQYF. Full variable domain (outside the CDR3, taken from reference TRBV19 and TRBJ2-7): DGGITQSPKYLFRKEGQNVTLSCEQNLNHDAMYWYRQDPGQGLRLIYYSQIVNDFQKGDIAEGYSVSREKKESFPLTVTSAQKNPTAFYLCASSIDRGTRFEQYFGPGTRLTVT.